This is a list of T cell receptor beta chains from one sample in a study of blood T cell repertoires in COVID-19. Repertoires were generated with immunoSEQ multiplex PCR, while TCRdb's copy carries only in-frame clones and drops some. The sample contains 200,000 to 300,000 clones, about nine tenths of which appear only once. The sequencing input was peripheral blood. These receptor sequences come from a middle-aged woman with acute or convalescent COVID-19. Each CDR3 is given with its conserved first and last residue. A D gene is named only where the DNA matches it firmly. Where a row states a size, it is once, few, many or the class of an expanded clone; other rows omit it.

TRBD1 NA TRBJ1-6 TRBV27 TGTGCCAGCAGTTTCCTGACAGGGGCGTATAATTCACCCCTCCACTTT CASSFLTGAYNSPLHF
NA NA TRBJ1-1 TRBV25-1 TGTGCCAGCAGAGGCCGGACAGAGAAGGACACTGAAGCTTTCTTT CASRGRTEKDTEAFF
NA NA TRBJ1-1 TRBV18 TGTGCCAGCTCACCCGGCCAGGGGGAAGCTTTCTTT CASSPGQGEAFF
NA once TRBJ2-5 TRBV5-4 TGTGCCAGCAGTTTCTTTCAGGACAGCCAAGAGACCCAGTACTTC CASSFFQDSQETQYF
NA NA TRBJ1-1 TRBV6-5 TGTGCCAGCAGGAGATCCGGGAACACTGAAGCTTTCTTT CASRRSGNTEAFF
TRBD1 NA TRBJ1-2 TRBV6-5 TGTGCCAGCAGTCCGGACAGGTTCTATGGCTACACCTTC CASSPDRFYGYTF
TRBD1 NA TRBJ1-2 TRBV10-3 TGTGCCATCAGTGAGGGCAGGGGGGACTATGGCTACACCTTC CAISEGRGDYGYTF
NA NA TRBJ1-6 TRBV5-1 TGCGCCAGCAGCTTGGAGACAGCCTATAATTCACCCCTCCACTTT CASSLETAYNSPLHF
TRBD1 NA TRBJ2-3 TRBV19 TGTGCCAGTAGTGATAAGGGGACAGGTTCCAACAGTCCGTATTTT CASSDKGTGSNSPYF
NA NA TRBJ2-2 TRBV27 TGTGCCAGCAGTTTAGACAGCTTCACCGGGGAGCTGTTTTTT CASSLDSFTGELFF
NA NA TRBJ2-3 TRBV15 TGTGCCACCAGCATACTAACTAGCACAGATACGCAGTATTTT CATSILTSTDTQYF
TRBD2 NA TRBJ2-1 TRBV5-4 TGTGCCAGCAGCTTGGCCGGGACTAGACCTTACAATGAGCAGTTCTTC CASSLAGTRPYNEQFF
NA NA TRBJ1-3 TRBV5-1 TGCGCCAGCAGCTCTACAGAGCTCTCTGGAAACACCATATATTTT CASSSTELSGNTIYF
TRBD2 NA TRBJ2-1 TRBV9 TGTGCCAGCAGCGTAGAAGGCGGGGGGGTTCCCAATGAGCAGTTCTTC CASSVEGGGVPNEQFF
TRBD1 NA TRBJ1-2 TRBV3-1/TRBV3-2 TGTGCCAGCACACAGGGACAGGGGAACGACGGCTACACCTTC CASTQGQGNDGYTF
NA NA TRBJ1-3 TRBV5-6 TGTGCCAGCAGCTTGTATCAGGGAACCTCTGGAAACACCATATATTTT CASSLYQGTSGNTIYF
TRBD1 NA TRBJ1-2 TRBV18 TGTGCCAGCTCACCTGGGACAGGCCTGTGGGGCTACACCTTC CASSPGTGLWGYTF
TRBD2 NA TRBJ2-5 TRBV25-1 TGTGCCAGCAGTGAATACCAAGCGGGGGGGCAGGAGACCCAGTACTTC CASSEYQAGGQETQYF
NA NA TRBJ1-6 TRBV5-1 TGCGCCAGCAGCCCGGGATTGGGGGGGTCCTCCTCCTATAATTCACCCCTCCACTTT CASSPGLGGSSSYNSPLHF
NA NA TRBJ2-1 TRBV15 TGTGCCACCGGTCCCAGGGGCGGATTCTACAATGAGCAGTTCTTC CATGPRGGFYNEQFF
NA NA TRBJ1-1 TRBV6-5 TGTGCCAGCAGGGGGTGGGGGGGCACTGAAGCTTTCTTT CASRGWGGTEAFF
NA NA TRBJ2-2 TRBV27 TGTGCCAGCACCGTGGAGGGTACCCGGGGGATCGGGGAGCTGTTTTTT CASTVEGTRGIGELFF
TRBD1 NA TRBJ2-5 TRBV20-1 TGCAGTGCTAGTAAGTTCCGGGACAGGAATCAAGAGACCCAGTACTTC CSASKFRDRNQETQYF
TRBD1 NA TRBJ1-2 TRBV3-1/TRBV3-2 TGTGCCAGCAGCGTCGAGACAGGGGGCGGCTATGGCTACACCTTC CASSVETGGGYGYTF
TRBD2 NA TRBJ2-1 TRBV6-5 TGTGCCAGCAGTTTCGGGACTAGCGGGGCCTACAATGAGCAGTTCTTC CASSFGTSGAYNEQFF
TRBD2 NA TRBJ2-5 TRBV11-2 TGTGCCAGCAGCTTAGGACTAGCGGGTGAGACCCAGTACTTC CASSLGLAGETQYF
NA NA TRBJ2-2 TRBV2 TGTGCCAGCAGTGAAGGGCCTTTGACCGGGGAGCTGTTTTTT CASSEGPLTGELFF
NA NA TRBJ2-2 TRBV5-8 TGTGCCAGCAGCCGATTTCCCAGGGGAACCGGGGAGCTGTTTTTT CASSRFPRGTGELFF
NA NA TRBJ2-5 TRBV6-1 TGTGCCAGCAGTGAAAGTGGGGCTCAAGAGACCCAGTACTTC CASSESGAQETQYF
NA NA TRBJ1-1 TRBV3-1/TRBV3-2 TGTGCCAGCAGCCAAGTGCGGGGGGCGAGGACTGAAGCTTTCTTT CASSQVRGARTEAFF
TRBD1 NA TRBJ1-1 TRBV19 TGTGCCAGTAGTATGTTTAGGGGGCTTGAAGCTTTCTTT CASSMFRGLEAFF
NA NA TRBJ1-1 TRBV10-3 TGTGCCATTATAGACACGATGAACACTGAAGCTTTCTTT CAIIDTMNTEAFF
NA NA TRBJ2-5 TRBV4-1 TGCGCCAGCAGCCAAGATCCCCGTAATGAAGAGACCCAGTACTTC CASSQDPRNEETQYF
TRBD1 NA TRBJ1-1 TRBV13 TGTGCCAGCAGCCATTACGGACAGGGATTTACTGAAGCTTTCTTT CASSHYGQGFTEAFF
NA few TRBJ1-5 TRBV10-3 TGTGCCATCAGTGGTAAACCGGGGCAGCCCCAGCATTTT CAISGKPGQPQHF
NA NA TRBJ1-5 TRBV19 TGTGCCAGTAGTATTCAGGGAAGGAATCAGCCCCAGCATTTT CASSIQGRNQPQHF
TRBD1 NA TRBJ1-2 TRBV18 TGTGCCAGCTCACCACAGGGAGGACAGGGATCGAGGTATGGCTACACCTTC CASSPQGGQGSRYGYTF
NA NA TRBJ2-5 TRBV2 TGTGCCAGTAATGCAGGGGGACTGTACCAAGAGACCCAGTACTTC CASNAGGLYQETQYF
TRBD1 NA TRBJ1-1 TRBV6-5 TGTGCCAGCAGACGGGGACAGTCGAACACTGAAGCTTTCTTT CASRRGQSNTEAFF
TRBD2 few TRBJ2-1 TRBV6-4 TGTGCCAGCAGTGACGAGGCTAGCGGGGGCTACGGGGCCTACAATGAGCAGTTCTTC CASSDEASGGYGAYNEQFF
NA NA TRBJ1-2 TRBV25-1 TGTGCCAGCAGCCCCGGGGAAAACTATGGCTACACCTTC CASSPGENYGYTF
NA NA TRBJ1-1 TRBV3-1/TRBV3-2 TGTGCCAGCAGCCAGATCGGGATTGGCCCTGAGGGCAATGAGTGGGACACTGAAGCTTTCTTT CASSQIGIGPEGNEWDTEAFF
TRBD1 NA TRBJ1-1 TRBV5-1 TGCGCCAGCAGCCCCCCGGGGACAGGGACGAGCGCTTTCTTT CASSPPGTGTSAFF
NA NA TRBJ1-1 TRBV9 TGTGCCAGCAGCGCGCCAGGGGTCGGGGCTTTCTTT CASSAPGVGAFF
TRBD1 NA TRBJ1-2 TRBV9 TGTGCCAGCAGCGATGGACAGGGGGCGGTTTTTGGCTACACCTTC CASSDGQGAVFGYTF
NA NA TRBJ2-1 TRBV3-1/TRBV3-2 TGTGCCAGCAGCCCCCGGGTGGTAGCGGTTCTATTGTACAATGAGCAGTTCTTC CASSPRVVAVLLYNEQFF
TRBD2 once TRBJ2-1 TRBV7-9 TGTGCCAGCAGCTTAGCCGGGGGGATCTACAATGAGCAGTTCTTC CASSLAGGIYNEQFF
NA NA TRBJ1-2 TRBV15 TGTGCCACCAGCAGAGATCGCGAAGAAAAACAGGGTGTCTATGGCTACACCTTC CATSRDREEKQGVYGYTF
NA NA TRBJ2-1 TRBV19 TGTGCCAGTAGTATCCAAGGGGCCCGCAATGAGCAGTTCTTC CASSIQGARNEQFF
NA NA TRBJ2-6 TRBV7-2 TGTGCCAGCAGCTCTCAGATCTCTGGGGCCAACGTCCTGACTTTC CASSSQISGANVLTF
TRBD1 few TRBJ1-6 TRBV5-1 TGCGCCAGCAGCCGGGGACAGGGGTCCGGGGTGAGCTCCTATAATTCACCCCTCCACTTT CASSRGQGSGVSSYNSPLHF